These 17 T cell receptor beta chains originate from one sample sequenced in a study of OX40 agonist ivuxolimab in advanced cancers. Sequencing was performed with immunoSEQ multiplex PCR; in TCRdb, only in-frame clones are kept and a portion is missing. The sample gives approximately 84,000 clones, 65% to 90% of which show up once; just under 2% is in the top ten. This sample comprised CD4+ or CD8+ T cells sorted from blood, obtained in a trial of the OX40 agonist ivuxolimab. Source of these receptors: an adult with an advanced solid tumor such as melanoma, head and neck, liver or kidney cancer.

This clone was recorded only once. The J gene is TRBJ2-1, the V gene TRBV11-2, with a tentative D call TRBD1 (6 bases). The germline V and J ends were trimmed by 1 base and 7 bases, with 11 bases remaining between them. CDR1 and CDR2 from the germline V gene are SGHAT and FQNNGV. This CDR3 is 14 amino acids long. The DNA of the CDR3 is TGTGCCAGCAGCTTAGGGACAGCTCCAAATGAGCAGTTCTTC. This codes for CASSLGTAPNEQFF. Using reference TRBV11-2 and TRBJ2-1 for the parts outside the CDR3, the full variable domain is EAGVAQSPRYKIIEKRQSVAFWCNPISGHATLYWYQQILGQGPKLLIQFQNNGVVDDSQLPKDRFSAERLKGVDSTLKIQPAKLEDSAVYLCASSLGTAPNEQFFGPGTRLTVL.

The chain employs TRBV6-5 and TRBJ1-4; D possibly corresponds to TRBD1 (6 bases). The germline V and J ends were trimmed by 6 bases and 7 bases, with 15 bases remaining between them. The V gene's germline CDR1 is MNHEY and CDR2 SVGAGI. The CDR3 covers 14 residues. The CDR3 DNA follows: TGTGCCAGCAGACACAGGGTTCTTGGTGAAAAACTGTTTTTT. Translation: CASRHRVLGEKLFF.

The chain carries TRBV29-1 and TRBJ1-1; D is possibly TRBD1 (5 bases). V was pared by 2 bases and J by 4 bases, with 14 bases between. CDR1 is SQVTM and CDR2 is ANQGSEA in the germline V gene. The CDR3 is 14 amino acids. Written as DNA, the CDR3 is TGCAGCGTTGAAAGTGTGCAGGGTAGCACTGAAGCTTTCTTT. This translates into CSVESVQGSTEAFF.

This chain connects TRBV19 to TRBJ1-3; D might be TRBD1 (5 bases). Germline V gene lookup returns CDR1 LNHDA and CDR2 SQIVND (reference sequence). The CDR3 extends over 19 amino acids. The V and J ends lost 3 bases and 0 bases respectively, with 21 bases between them. CDR3 protein: CASSIWFRGFSTSGNTIYF. The DNA for the CDR3 is TGTGCCAGTAGTATTTGGTTCCGGGGGTTCAGCACCTCTGGAAACACCATATATTTT.

The rearrangement links TRBV6-4 to TRBJ2-1; maybe TRBD2 (7 bases). The CDR3 covers 15 residues. Trimming removed 0 bases at V and 9 bases at J, with 15 bases between. Germline V gene data show CDR1 as MRHNA and CDR2 as SNTAGT. CDR3 loop: CASSDSGAGRGEQFF. In nucleotides, the CDR3 is TGTGCCAGCAGTGACTCGGGGGCAGGGAGGGGTGAGCAGTTCTTC.

This chain joins TRBV11-2 and TRBJ2-1, with D maybe TRBD2 (5 bases). This CDR3 is 16 amino acids long. Germline V gene sequence: CDR1 SGHAT, CDR2 FQNNGV. Trimming took off 3 bases at V and 5 bases at J, with 17 bases between the two ends. The CDR3 region is CASSFFLLKRNNEQFF. The CDR3 bases are TGTGCCAGCAGCTTTTTCCTGTTGAAGCGGAACAATGAGCAGTTCTTC.

The chain recombines TRBV28 with TRBJ1-4, with 10 bases identical to TRBD1. Trimming cost V 4 bases and J 7 bases; bases outside gene matches: 0. The CDR3 covers 13 residues. Germline values: CDR1 MDHEN, CDR2 SYDVKM. The CDR3 nucleotides read TGTGCCAGCAGTTGGGACAGGGGTGAAAAACTGTTTTTT. Translated: CASSWDRGEKLFF.

The rearrangement links TRBV29-1 to TRBJ1-1, with D possibly being TRBD1 (6 bases). This CDR3 comprises 13 residues. Germline V gives CDR1 SQVTM, CDR2 ANQGSEA. V was trimmed by 5 bases and J by 1 base, leaving 11 bases between them. The DNA of the CDR3 is TGCAGCGTTACGCAAGGGGGGAACACTGAAGCTTTCTTT. This codes for CSVTQGGNTEAFF.

V usage is TRBV28 and J usage is TRBJ2-5, with D possibly being TRBD1 (6 bases). CDR3 length: 16 amino acids. Germline V gives CDR1 MDHEN, CDR2 SYDVKM. Trimming removed 5 bases from V and 5 bases from J, with 21 bases in between. CDR3 in amino acids: CASSDPRTAGRETQYF. The CDR3 region has the DNA TGTGCCAGCAGTGACCCCCGGACAGCTGGGCGGGAGACCCAGTACTTC.

This chain uses TRBV7-2 with TRBJ2-7, with D unresolved. V gave up 4 bases and J gave up 2 bases, with 6 bases separating them. CDR1 SGHTA and CDR2 FQGNSA come from the germline V gene. The CDR3 runs 12 residues. The CDR3 spells CASSSNPYEQYF. Written as DNA, the CDR3 is TGTGCCAGCAGCTCGAACCCCTACGAGCAGTACTTC.

The V call is TRBV7-9, the J call TRBJ2-2, with D unclear. Per germline, CDR1 SEHNR and CDR2 FQNEAQ (reference sequence). The length of the CDR3 is 15 residues. V lost 5 bases and J 0 bases, leaving 10 bases between the germline ends. CDR3 coding DNA: TGTGCCAGCAGCCTTACCCCGGCGAACACCGGGGAGCTGTTTTTT. It is translated as CASSLTPANTGELFF.

A word on this clone: Germline and junction disagree at one end, which may indicate a read error. This chain uses TRBV4-3 with TRBJ2-3; D ambiguous. The CDR3 runs 12 residues. Per the germline V gene, CDR1 is LGHNA and CDR2 is YSLEER. CDR3 protein: CASSQESNTQYF. The CDR3, as DNA: TGCGCCAGCAGCCAAGAAAGCAATACTCAGTATTTT.

The chain links TRBV30 to TRBJ1-2; D may be TRBD1 (5 bases). V was clipped by 3 bases and J by 6 bases, with 23 bases between them. This CDR3 has 16 amino acids. Germline values: CDR1 GTSNPN, CDR2 SVGIG (reference sequence). CDR3 protein: CAWSFGQSRRWDGYTF. As DNA, the CDR3 is TGTGCCTGGAGCTTCGGACAAAGCCGGCGATGGGATGGCTACACCTTC.

The chain carries TRBV29-1 and TRBJ2-7, with TRBD1 matching over 7 bases. The CDR3 runs 12 residues. Germline V gives CDR1 SQVTM, CDR2 ANQGSEA. V was pared by 4 bases and J by 3 bases, with 3 bases of the junction left unmatched. In DNA form, the CDR3 reads TGCAGCGTTGTTACAGGGGTCTACGAGCAGTACTTC. Protein sequence: CSVVTGVYEQYF.

CDR3 sequence (DNA): TGTGCCAGCAGCGAGAGACAGGGCGGCACTGAAGCTTTCTTT. It codes for CASSERQGGTEAFF. The V call is TRBV7-2, the J call TRBJ1-1; the match to TRBD1 covers 7 bases. Germline V gene lookup returns CDR1 SGHTA and CDR2 FQGNSA. J lost 4 bases, V lost 5 bases, and 7 bases had no gene match. The length of the CDR3 is 14 residues.

The chain couples TRBV19 to TRBJ2-7, with 9 bases matching TRBD1. The CDR3 loop spans 15 amino acids. Germline CDR1 and CDR2: LNHDA and SQIVND (reference sequence). V shed 6 bases, J shed 0 bases, and the junction held 6 bases outside the gene matches. CDR3 sequence: CASSSLDRGSYEQYF. CDR3 in DNA: TGTGCCAGTAGCTCCTTGGACAGGGGCTCCTACGAGCAGTACTTC.

V and J are TRBV10-3 and TRBJ1-2; perhaps TRBD1 as D (6 bases). The CDR3 sequence is 14 residues long. The V gene's germline CDR1 is ENHRY and CDR2 SYGVKD. Deletions cut 3 bases from V and 11 bases from J, with 19 bases between. The CDR3 sequence is CAISELDRLIAYTF. DNA for the CDR3: TGTGCCATCAGTGAACTTGACAGGTTGATTGCGTACACCTTC.